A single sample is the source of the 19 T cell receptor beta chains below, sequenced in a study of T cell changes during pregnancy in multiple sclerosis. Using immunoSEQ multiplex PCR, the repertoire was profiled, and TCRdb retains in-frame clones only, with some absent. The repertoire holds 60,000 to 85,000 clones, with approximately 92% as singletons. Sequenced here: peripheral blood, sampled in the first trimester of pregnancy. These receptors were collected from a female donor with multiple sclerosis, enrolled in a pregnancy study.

DNA for the CDR3: TGTGCCAGCAGCCGGGGCGGGGCGAACACAGATACGCAGTATTTT. Its protein product is CASSRGGANTDTQYF. The chain has TRBV7-9 and TRBJ2-3, with D tentatively TRBD2 (6 bases). V shed 5 bases and J shed 2 bases, with 14 bases lying between them. The CDR3 totals 15 residues. Looked up from germline, CDR1 is SEHNR and CDR2 is FQNEAQ (reference sequence).

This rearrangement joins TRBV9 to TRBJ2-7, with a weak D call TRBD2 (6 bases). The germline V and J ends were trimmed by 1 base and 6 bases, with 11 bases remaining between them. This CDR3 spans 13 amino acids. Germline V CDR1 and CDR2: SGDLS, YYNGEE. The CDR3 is CASSVTGVGEQYF. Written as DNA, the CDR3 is TGTGCCAGCAGCGTAACGGGAGTAGGCGAGCAGTACTTC. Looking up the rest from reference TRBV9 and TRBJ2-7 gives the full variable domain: DSGVTQTPKHLITATGQRVTLRCSPRSGDLSVYWYQQSLDQGLQFLIQYYNGEERAKGNILERFSAQQFPDLHSELNLSSLELGDSALYFCASSVTGVGEQYFGPGTRLTVT.

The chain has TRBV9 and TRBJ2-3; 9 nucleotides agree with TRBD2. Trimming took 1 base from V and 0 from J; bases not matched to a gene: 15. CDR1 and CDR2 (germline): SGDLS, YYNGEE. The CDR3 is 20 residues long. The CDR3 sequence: CASSVRGRAGGPISTDTQYF. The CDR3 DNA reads TGTGCCAGCAGCGTAAGGGGTCGAGCGGGGGGACCCATTAGCACAGATACGCAGTATTTT.

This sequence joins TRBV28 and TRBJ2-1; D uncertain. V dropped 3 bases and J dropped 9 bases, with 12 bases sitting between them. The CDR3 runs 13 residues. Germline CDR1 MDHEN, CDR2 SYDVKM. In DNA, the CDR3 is TGTGCCAGCAGTTTGAACTTGTACGGTGAGCAGTTCTTC. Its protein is CASSLNLYGEQFF.

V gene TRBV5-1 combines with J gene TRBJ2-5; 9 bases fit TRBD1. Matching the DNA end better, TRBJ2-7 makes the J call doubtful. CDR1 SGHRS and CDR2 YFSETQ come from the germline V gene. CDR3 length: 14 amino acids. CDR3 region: CASSLQGADYEQYF. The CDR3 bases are TGCGCCAGCAGCCTACAGGGGGCCGACTACGAGCAGTACTTC.

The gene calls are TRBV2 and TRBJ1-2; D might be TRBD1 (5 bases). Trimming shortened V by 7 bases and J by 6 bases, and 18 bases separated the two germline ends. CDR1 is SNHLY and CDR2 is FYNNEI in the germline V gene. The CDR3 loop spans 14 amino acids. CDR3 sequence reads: CASKGLEKKHGYTF. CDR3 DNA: TGTGCCAGCAAGGGACTGGAGAAAAAACATGGCTACACCTTC.

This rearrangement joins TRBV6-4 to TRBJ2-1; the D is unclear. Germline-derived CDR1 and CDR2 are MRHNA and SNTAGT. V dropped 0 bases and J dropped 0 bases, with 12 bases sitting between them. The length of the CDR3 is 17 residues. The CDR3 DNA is TGTGCCAGCAGTGACTCTCCGCATATTAGCTCCTACAATGAGCAGTTCTTC. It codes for CASSDSPHISSYNEQFF.

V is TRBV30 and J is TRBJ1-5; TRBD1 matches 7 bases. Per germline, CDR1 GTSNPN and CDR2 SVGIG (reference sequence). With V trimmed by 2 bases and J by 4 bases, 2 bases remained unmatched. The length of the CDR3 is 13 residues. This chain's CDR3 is CAWSRQGNQPQHF. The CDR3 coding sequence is TGTGCCTGGAGTCGACAGGGTAATCAGCCCCAGCATTTT.

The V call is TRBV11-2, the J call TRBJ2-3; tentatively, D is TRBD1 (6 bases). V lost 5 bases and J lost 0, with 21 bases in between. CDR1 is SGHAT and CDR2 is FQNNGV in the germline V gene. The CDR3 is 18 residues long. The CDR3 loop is CASSLGVGHSLSTDTQYF. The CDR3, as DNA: TGTGCCAGCAGCCTTGGAGTGGGACACAGCCTTAGCACAGATACGCAGTATTTT.

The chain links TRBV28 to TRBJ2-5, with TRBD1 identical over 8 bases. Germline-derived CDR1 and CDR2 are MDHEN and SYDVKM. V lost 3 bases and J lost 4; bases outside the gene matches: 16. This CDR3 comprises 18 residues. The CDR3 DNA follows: TGTGCCAGCAGTTTTCCCAGAGGGGGGACAGGCTCCCGAGAGACCCAGTACTTC. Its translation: CASSFPRGGTGSRETQYF.

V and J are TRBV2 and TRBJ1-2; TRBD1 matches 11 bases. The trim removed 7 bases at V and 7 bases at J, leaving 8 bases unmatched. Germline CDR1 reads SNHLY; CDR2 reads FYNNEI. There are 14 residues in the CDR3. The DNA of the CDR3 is TGTGCCAGCAAAACGGACAGGGGGCAAGGTGGCTACACCTTC. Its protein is CASKTDRGQGGYTF.

The CDR3 loop is CASSYSVGELFF. For the CDR3, the DNA is TGTGCCAGCAGTTACTCCGTCGGGGAGCTGTTTTTT. The V and J genes are TRBV6-5 and TRBJ2-2; D unresolved. The CDR3 totals 12 residues. V shed 0 bases and J shed 7 bases, with 3 bases lying between them. Germline V lookup: CDR1 MNHEY, CDR2 SVGAGI.

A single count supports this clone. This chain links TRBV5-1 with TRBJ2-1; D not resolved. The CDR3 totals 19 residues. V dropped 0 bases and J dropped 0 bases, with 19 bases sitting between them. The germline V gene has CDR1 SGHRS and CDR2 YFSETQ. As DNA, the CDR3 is TGCGCCAGCAGCTTGGCCTCGGCGGTCTATTCATCCTCCTACAATGAGCAGTTCTTC. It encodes CASSLASAVYSSSYNEQFF.

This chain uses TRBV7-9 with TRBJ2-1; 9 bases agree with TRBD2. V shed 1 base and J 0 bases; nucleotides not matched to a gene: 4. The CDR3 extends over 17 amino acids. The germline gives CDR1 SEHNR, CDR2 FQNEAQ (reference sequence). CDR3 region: CASSLGLAEFSYNEQFF. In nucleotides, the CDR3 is TGTGCCAGCAGCTTAGGACTAGCGGAATTCTCCTACAATGAGCAGTTCTTC.

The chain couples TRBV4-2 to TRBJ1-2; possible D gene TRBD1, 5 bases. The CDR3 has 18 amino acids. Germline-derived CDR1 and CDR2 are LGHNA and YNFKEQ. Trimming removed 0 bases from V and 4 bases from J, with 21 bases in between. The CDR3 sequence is CASSQDKRQAGNTYGYTF. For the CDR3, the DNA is TGTGCCAGCAGCCAAGACAAACGGCAGGCAGGGAATACCTATGGCTACACCTTC.

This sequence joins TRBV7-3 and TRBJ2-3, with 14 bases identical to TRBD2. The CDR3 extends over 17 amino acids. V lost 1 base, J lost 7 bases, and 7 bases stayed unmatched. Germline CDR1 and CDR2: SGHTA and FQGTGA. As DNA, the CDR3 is TGTGCCAGCAGCTTAATCGGACTAGCGGGAGGAACGAATACGCAGTATTTT. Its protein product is CASSLIGLAGGTNTQYF.

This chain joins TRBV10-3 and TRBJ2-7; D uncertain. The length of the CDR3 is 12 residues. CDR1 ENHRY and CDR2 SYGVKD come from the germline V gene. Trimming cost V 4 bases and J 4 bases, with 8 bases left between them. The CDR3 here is CAISVLSYEQYF. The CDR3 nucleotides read TGTGCCATCAGTGTACTGAGTTACGAGCAGTACTTC.

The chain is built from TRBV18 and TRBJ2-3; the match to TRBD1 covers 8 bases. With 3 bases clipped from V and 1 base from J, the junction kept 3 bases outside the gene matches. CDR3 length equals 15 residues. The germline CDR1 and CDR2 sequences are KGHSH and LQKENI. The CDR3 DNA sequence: TGTGCCAGCTCACCTACAGGGGGAGGCACAGATACGCAGTATTTT. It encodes CASSPTGGGTDTQYF.

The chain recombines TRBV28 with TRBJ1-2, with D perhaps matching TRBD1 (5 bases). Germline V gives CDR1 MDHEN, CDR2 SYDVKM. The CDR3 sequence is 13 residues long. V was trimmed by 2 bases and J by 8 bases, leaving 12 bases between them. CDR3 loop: CASSLGRGGGYTF. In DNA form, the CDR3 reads TGTGCCAGCAGTTTAGGGAGGGGCGGGGGCTACACCTTC.